The entry below gives a single TCR beta chain sequence along with its context. Its target is unknown. Vbeta (60) and Jbeta (13) primers were used in the PCR. Profiled with immunoSEQ multiplex PCR; TCRdb holds only in-frame clones, not every one. The sample consists of roughly 99,000 clones, less than 85% of them appearing once. The sample belongs to a study of cytomegalovirus exposure and HLA in healthy donors. General study results and limits: Most likely, a cluster of highly shared sequence variants arose as a sequencing artifact. An ancestry cluster, one associated with Asian ancestry, reportedly showed fewer N-insertions than the approximately 700-donor mean in a later analysis. In a later analysis, specific HLA alleles were associated with 15,000 to 20,000 TCR beta sequences at a 0.05 false discovery rate.

The germline CDR1 and CDR2 sequences are LGHNA and YSLEER. The CDR3 sequence is 16 residues long. Unmatched junction bases numbered 8, after V lost 1 base and J lost 3 bases. This clonotype was sampled from a man aged 18-30 years in good health and CMV-seronegative. V gene TRBV4-3 combines with J gene TRBJ2-5, with 7 nucleotides matching TRBD1. The specimen sequenced was PBMCs. Here the CDR3 DNA reads TGCGCCAGCAGCCAAGGCGACAGGGTTGGCGAAGAGACCCAGTACTTC. Amino acid sequence: CASSQGDRVGEETQYF.